This TCR beta chain was identified during a study of cytomegalovirus exposure and HLA in healthy donors. Points on this clone: Its specificity is not known.

The primer mix had 60 Vbeta and 13 Jbeta primers. Profiled with immunoSEQ multiplex PCR; TCRdb holds only in-frame clones, not every one. The repertoire holds 170,000 or so clones, with 75% to 85% as singletons. V lost 3 bases to trimming and J lost 6 bases; unmatched junction nucleotides: 14. Germline CDR1 and CDR2: SGHNT and YYREEE (reference sequence). The CDR3 runs to 16 residues. Study results and caveats: The study dropped some indistinguishable V segments, TRBV6-2 and TRBV6-3 among them. Later genetic work tied a missense DCLRE1C variant to beta-chain V and J trimming. In an earlier analysis, productive rearrangement rates for most beta V segments clustered near 87% or 30%.

This TCR was sampled from a boy younger than 18 in good health and CMV-seronegative. The source material was PBMCs. The chain combines TRBV5-4 with TRBJ2-7, with 8 bases fitting TRBD1. CDR3: CASSSLRQGPGPEQYF. In DNA, the CDR3 is TGTGCCAGCAGCTCTCTCCGACAGGGGCCCGGACCCGAGCAGTACTTC.